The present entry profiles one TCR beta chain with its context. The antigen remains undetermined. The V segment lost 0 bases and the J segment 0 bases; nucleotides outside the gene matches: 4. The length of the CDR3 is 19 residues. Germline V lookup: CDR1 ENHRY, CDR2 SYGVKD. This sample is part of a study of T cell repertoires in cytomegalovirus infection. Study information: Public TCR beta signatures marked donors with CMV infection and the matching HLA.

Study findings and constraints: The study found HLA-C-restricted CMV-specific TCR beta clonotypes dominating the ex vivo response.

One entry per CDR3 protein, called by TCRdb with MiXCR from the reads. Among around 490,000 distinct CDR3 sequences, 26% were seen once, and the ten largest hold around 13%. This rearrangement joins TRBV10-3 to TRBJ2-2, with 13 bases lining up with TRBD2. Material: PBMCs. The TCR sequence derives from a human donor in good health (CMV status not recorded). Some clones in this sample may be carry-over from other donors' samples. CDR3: CAISESEGLAGPNTGELFF. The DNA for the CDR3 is TGTGCCATCAGTGAGTCTGAGGGACTAGCGGGACCGAACACCGGGGAGCTGTTTTTT.